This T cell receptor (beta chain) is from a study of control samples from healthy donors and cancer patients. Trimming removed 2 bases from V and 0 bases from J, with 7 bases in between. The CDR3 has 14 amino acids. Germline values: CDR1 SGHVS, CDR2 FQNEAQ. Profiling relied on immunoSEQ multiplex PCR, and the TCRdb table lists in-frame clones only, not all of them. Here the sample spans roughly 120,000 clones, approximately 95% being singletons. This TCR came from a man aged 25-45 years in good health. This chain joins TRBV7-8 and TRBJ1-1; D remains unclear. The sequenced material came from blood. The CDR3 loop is CASSLLGMNTEAFF. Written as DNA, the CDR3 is TGTGCCAGCAGCTTACTTGGCATGAACACTGAAGCTTTCTTT.